A selection of T cell receptor beta chains follows, all from one sample in a study of T cells in Graves' hyperthyroidism and ophthalmopathy. Using its own MiXCR run on the multiplex PCR reads, TCRdb lists one record per CDR3 protein. The table lists some 300,000 distinct CDR3 sequences, about 19% of them singletons. The sequencing sample was made of blood. All receptors come from a man aged 50 to 59 with Graves' ophthalmopathy. Both conserved end residues are part of each CDR3. The order of the fields is clone size, V gene, D gene, J gene, CDR3 protein, CDR3 DNA. D genes are given only for firm matches. Clone size, where shown, is once, few, many, or a class for clones that have expanded.

>.|TRBV6-1|.|TRBJ1-6
CASSERAVNSPLHF
TGTGCCAGCAGTGAACGGGCGGTGAATTCACCCCTCCACTTT
>many|TRBV20-1|TRBD2|TRBJ2-1
CSAPGLADMGNEQFF
TGCAGTGCTCCAGGACTAGCGGATATGGGAAATGAGCAGTTCTTC
>once|TRBV20-1|TRBD1|TRBJ1-5
CSAERQGRGKYQPQHF
TGCAGTGCTGAACGACAGGGAAGGGGAAAGTATCAGCCCCAGCATTTT
>many|TRBV5-1|.|TRBJ1-1
CASSGGGNTEAFF
TGCGCCAGCAGCGGAGGGGGAAACACTGAAGCTTTCTTT
>.|TRBV7-9|TRBD2|TRBJ2-5
CASSPAGDWKETQYF
TGTGCCAGCAGCCCCGCGGGGGACTGGAAAGAGACCCAGTACTTC
>many|TRBV12-3/TRBV12-4|.|TRBJ1-3
CASSLAGWRSSGNTIYF
TGTGCCAGCAGTTTAGCGGGATGGCGGAGCTCTGGAAACACCATATATTTT
>many|TRBV5-1|TRBD2|TRBJ2-7
CASSWVGTTGEQYF
TGCGCCAGCAGCTGGGTGGGGACTACGGGCGAGCAGTACTTC
>many|TRBV3-1|.|TRBJ2-5
CASSQYGGPGTQYF
TGTGCCAGCAGCCAATACGGTGGACCTGGGACCCAGTACTTC
>many|TRBV2|.|TRBJ1-2
CASSEEDTGYGYTF
TGTGCCAGCAGTGAAGAGGACACCGGCTATGGCTACACCTTC
>many|TRBV2|.|TRBJ1-2
CATPRGGLGGYTF
TGTGCCACCCCTAGGGGAGGACTGGGGGGCTACACCTTC
>.|TRBV19|.|TRBJ1-1
CASSIRGNTEAFF
TGTGCCAGTAGTATACGGGGGAACACTGAAGCTTTCTTT
>.|TRBV29-1|.|TRBJ1-1
CSVEEDASDTEAFF
TGCAGCGTTGAAGAAGACGCCTCGGACACTGAAGCTTTCTTT
>.|TRBV4-1|.|TRBJ1-1
CASRSLGAGNTEAFF
TGCGCCAGCAGATCTCTGGGGGCCGGGAACACTGAAGCTTTCTTT
>.|TRBV19|TRBD1|TRBJ2-6
CASSARDSAGGGANVLTF
TGTGCCAGTAGTGCAAGGGACAGCGCCGGTGGTGGGGCCAACGTCCTGACTTTC
>many|TRBV5-5|.|TRBJ2-7
CASSSPGPTYEQYF
TGTGCCAGCAGCTCCCCAGGGCCCACCTACGAGCAGTACTTC
>many|TRBV10-1|TRBD2|TRBJ2-1
CVKAGWGGRGKPGLAGDLGQFF
TGCGTCAAAGCGGGGTGGGGCGGCAGGGGTAAACCGGGACTAGCGGGAGACCTCGGGCAGTTCTTC
>.|TRBV30|TRBD1|TRBJ1-2
CASEKARTGRGYTF
TGTGCCTCCGAAAAAGCCCGGACAGGACGAGGCTACACCTTC
>.|TRBV13|TRBD1|TRBJ2-2
CASSRGQGASTGELFF
TGTGCCAGCAGCCGAGGACAGGGGGCGAGCACCGGGGAGCTGTTTTTT
>.|TRBV5-1|.|TRBJ2-5
CASSGRDAGETQYF
TGCGCCAGCAGCGGCAGGGACGCGGGGGAGACCCAGTACTTC
>.|TRBV7-6|.|TRBJ2-2
CASSWEAGELFF
TGTGCCAGCAGCTGGGAGGCCGGGGAGCTGTTTTTT
>few|TRBV5-1|.|TRBJ2-2
CASSLTAANTGELFF
TGCGCCAGCAGCTTGACAGCTGCGAACACCGGGGAGCTGTTTTTT
>many|TRBV20-1|.|TRBJ1-1
CSARAQSVNTEAFF
TGCAGTGCTAGAGCACAGTCTGTGAACACTGAAGCTTTCTTT
>few|TRBV14|.|TRBJ2-1
CASAIQGVNEQFF
TGTGCCAGCGCCATACAAGGGGTCAATGAGCAGTTCTTC
>.|TRBV11-2|TRBD2|TRBJ2-1
CASSLVPGLAGGRSSYNEQFF
TGTGCCAGCAGCTTAGTGCCCGGGCTAGCGGGAGGGCGGAGCTCCTACAATGAGCAGTTCTTC
>few|TRBV6-2/TRBV6-3|TRBD2|TRBJ2-3
CASSYPLPLGRENLDTQYF
TGTGCCAGCAGTTACCCTCTCCCCTTGGGGCGGGAGAATCTAGATACGCAGTATTTT
>few|TRBV6-6|.|TRBJ1-5
CASSYRKQRSNQPQHF
TGTGCCAGCAGTTACCGAAAACAGCGGAGCAATCAGCCCCAGCATTTT
>few|TRBV19|.|TRBJ1-2
CASSMDLRGRLGYTF
TGTGCCAGTAGTATGGACCTCAGGGGAAGGCTTGGCTACACCTTC
>.|TRBV11-1|TRBD1|TRBJ1-6
CASSPTGERGEPLHF
TGTGCCAGCAGCCCAACAGGGGAGCGTGGGGAACCCCTCCACTTT
>few|TRBV10-3|.|TRBJ2-1
CAIRSGLKDEQFF
TGTGCCATCAGGTCCGGACTGAAGGATGAGCAGTTCTTC
>.|TRBV19|.|TRBJ2-7
CASSIAAGYEQYF
TGTGCCAGTAGTATCGCCGCGGGATACGAGCAGTACTTC
>.|TRBV5-5|.|TRBJ2-7
CASSETGSLGEQYF
TGTGCCAGCAGCGAGACAGGCTCCCTTGGCGAGCAGTACTTC
>many|TRBV10-3|TRBD1|TRBJ1-2
CAISEGTGNYGYTF
TGTGCCATCAGTGAGGGGACAGGGAACTATGGCTACACCTTC
>.|TRBV27|.|TRBJ1-4
CASSYSGAWEKLFF
TGTGCCAGCAGTTATTCAGGGGCGTGGGAAAAACTGTTTTTT
>.|TRBV5-1|TRBD1|TRBJ2-7
CASSLTQGAHEQYF
TGCGCCAGCAGCTTGACCCAGGGGGCCCACGAGCAGTACTTC
>.|TRBV25-1|.|TRBJ2-1
CASTHSPGPNNEQFF
TGTGCCAGCACCCATAGCCCCGGACCGAACAATGAGCAGTTCTTC
>many|TRBV28|.|TRBJ2-7
CASSRIGGGREQYF
TGTGCCAGCAGTCGCATAGGGGGGGGTAGGGAGCAGTACTTC
>few|TRBV5-1|.|TRBJ1-6
CASSLGPGANNSPLHF
TGCGCCAGCAGCTTGGGTCCGGGGGCCAATAATTCACCCCTCCACTTT
>few|TRBV29-1|TRBD2|TRBJ2-7
CSVEAGRGAYEQYF
TGCAGCGTTGAAGCGGGACGGGGGGCCTACGAGCAGTACTTC
>many|TRBV3-1|TRBD1|TRBJ1-6
CASSRSGQGGSPLHF
TGTGCCAGCAGCCGGTCGGGACAGGGGGGTTCACCCCTCCACTTT
>.|TRBV29-1|.|TRBJ2-7
CSVVTGYEQYF
TGCAGCGTTGTAACAGGTTACGAGCAGTACTTC
>.|TRBV7-9|TRBD1|TRBJ1-1
CASSLLQGDTEAFF
TGTGCCAGCAGCTTACTCCAGGGGGACACTGAAGCTTTCTTT
>.|TRBV20-1|.|TRBJ1-1
CSARDPFWARSHTEAFF
TGCAGTGCTAGAGATCCCTTCTGGGCGAGAAGCCACACTGAAGCTTTCTTT
>many|TRBV6-1|.|TRBJ1-5
CASSDERPWHF
TGTGCCAGCAGTGATGAACGGCCCTGGCATTTT
>many|TRBV28|.|TRBJ1-1
CASSGLSTRNTEAFF
TGTGCCAGCAGCGGACTGAGTACCCGAAACACAGAAGCTTTCTTT
>many|TRBV28|.|TRBJ2-5
CAGGGTWEETQYF
TGTGCCGGGGGGGGCACTTGGGAAGAGACCCAGTACTTC
>few|TRBV19|.|TRBJ2-5
CASSIHRNTETQYF
TGTGCCAGTAGTATTCACCGGAATACGGAGACCCAGTACTTC
>.|TRBV2|.|TRBJ1-2
CASSVGRAYGYTF
TGTGCCAGCAGTGTCGGCAGAGCCTATGGCTACACCTTC
>.|TRBV5-1|TRBD2|TRBJ2-7
CASSLAGTSGSYEQYF
TGCGCCAGCAGCTTGGCCGGGACTAGCGGCTCCTACGAGCAGTACTTC
>.|TRBV28|.|TRBJ1-4
CASSLVGEKLFF
TGTGCCAGCAGTTTAGTGGGGGAAAAACTGTTTTTT
>many|TRBV2|TRBD1|TRBJ2-1
CASSRAGTGTDEQFF
TGTGCCAGCAGCCGGGCCGGGACAGGCACAGATGAGCAGTTCTTC
>many|TRBV6-1|.|TRBJ1-2
CASSDGQLYGYTF
TGTGCCAGCAGTGACGGACAGCTTTATGGCTACACCTTC
>.|TRBV7-9|.|TRBJ1-1
CASSLGGPFEERKTEAFF
TGTGCCAGCAGCTTAGGGGGCCCATTTGAGGAGAGAAAAACTGAAGCTTTCTTT
>.|TRBV5-6|.|TRBJ2-2
CASSSPGAGTGELFF
TGTGCCAGCAGCTCCCCCGGGGCGGGTACCGGGGAGCTGTTTTTT
>many|TRBV7-3|.|TRBJ2-2
CASSRTANTGELFF
TGTGCCAGCAGCCGGACAGCGAACACCGGGGAGCTGTTTTTT
>many|TRBV18|.|TRBJ1-2
CASSQTDYGYTF
TGTGCCAGCTCACAGACAGACTATGGCTACACCTTC
>many|TRBV11-2|TRBD2|TRBJ2-7
CASSQGLAGNEQYF
TGTGCCAGCAGCCAGGGACTAGCGGGAAACGAGCAGTACTTC
>.|TRBV28|.|TRBJ2-3
CASSPRLHGDTQYF
TGTGCCAGCAGTCCAAGACTCCACGGGGATACGCAGTATTTT
>many|TRBV18|TRBD1|TRBJ1-2
CASSYGQAEYGYTF
TGTGCCAGCTCATACGGACAGGCAGAATATGGCTACACCTTC
>many|TRBV3-1|.|TRBJ1-6
CASTHRDSPLHF
TGTGCCAGCACCCATAGGGATTCACCCCTCCACTTT
>.|TRBV2|.|TRBJ1-1
CASGQVAAFF
TGTGCCAGCGGTCAGGTCGCAGCTTTCTTT